This T cell receptor beta chain was found in a study of control samples from healthy donors and cancer patients. V lost 1 base to trimming and J lost 4 bases; unmatched junction nucleotides: 5. The CDR3 has 15 amino acids. Germline lookup yields CDR1 MNHEY and CDR2 SMNVEV (reference sequence). Produced via immunoSEQ multiplex PCR; TCRdb's table is partial and in-frame only. The table lists fewer than 200,000 clones, about 86% of them singletons, with over 4% in the top ten. This TCR was recovered from a woman aged 25 to 39 in good health. This chain connects TRBV27 to TRBJ1-1, with 8 nucleotides matching TRBD1. The sample was blood. CDR3 sequence reads: CASSLFQGAGTEAFF. The DNA for the CDR3 is TGTGCCAGCAGTTTATTTCAGGGGGCAGGCACTGAAGCTTTCTTT.